Presented here are 20 T cell receptor beta chains from one specimen sequenced in a study of cytomegalovirus exposure and HLA in healthy donors. PCR amplification relied on 60 Vbeta primers (plus 13 Jbeta primers). Generated by immunoSEQ multiplex PCR, the TCRdb table keeps only in-frame clones and is missing some. The data include tens of thousands of clones; the top ten clones carry approximately 1.4%. Material: PBMCs. All receptors come from a woman aged 55 to 70 in good health and CMV-seronegative.

The chain combines TRBV10-3 with TRBJ1-5; D is perhaps TRBD1 (5 bases). The CDR3 runs to 14 residues. V gave up 7 bases and J gave up 3 bases, with 13 bases separating them. Germline lookup yields CDR1 ENHRY and CDR2 SYGVKD. CDR3: CAIKPGGPNQPQHF. The CDR3 DNA sequence: TGTGCCATCAAACCCGGGGGACCCAATCAGCCCCAGCATTTT.

This chain links TRBV14 with TRBJ2-3, with TRBD2 matching over 10 bases. There are 20 residues in the CDR3. The germline V gene encodes CDR1 SGHDN and CDR2 FVKESK. V lost 6 bases and J lost 5; bases outside the gene matches: 23. CDR3 in amino acids: CASSARDVWASGSTGDTQYF. CDR3 nucleotides: TGTGCCAGCAGTGCCAGGGACGTGTGGGCTAGCGGGAGTACTGGAGATACGCAGTATTTT.

The chain carries TRBV7-6 and TRBJ2-5; D ambiguous. Germline V gives CDR1 SGHVS, CDR2 FNYEAQ. The CDR3 runs 14 residues. V lost 1 base and J 5 bases, leaving 11 bases between the germline ends. Here the CDR3 DNA reads TGTGCCAGCAGCTTAGAGGCTAGACCGGAGACCCAGTACTTC. As protein: CASSLEARPETQYF.

The V call is TRBV28, the J call TRBJ2-7; D not certain. The CDR3 length is 12 residues. Trimming pared 7 bases from V and 0 bases from J, leaving 7 bases between. The germline V gene has CDR1 MDHEN and CDR2 SYDVKM. The CDR3 sequence: CASKQSSYEQYF. CDR3 nucleotide sequence: TGTGCCAGCAAACAGAGCTCCTACGAGCAGTACTTC.

The rearrangement links TRBV5-1 to TRBJ2-3, with 11 bases that match TRBD2. V lost 2 bases, J lost 8 bases, and 4 bases stayed unmatched. CDR3 length: 14 residues. From germline, CDR1 is SGHRS and CDR2 YFSETQ. The CDR3 spells CASSLPGTSGTQYF. DNA for the CDR3: TGCGCCAGCAGCTTACCCGGGACTAGCGGTACGCAGTATTTT.

This rearrangement joins TRBV6-5 to TRBJ1-3; D unresolved. Germline CDR1 MNHEY, CDR2 SVGAGI. Trimming pared 2 bases from V and 4 bases from J, leaving 9 bases between. The CDR3 is 14 amino acids. The CDR3 DNA is TGTGCCAGCAGTTACGAACAGTCGGGAAACACCATATATTTT. It translates to CASSYEQSGNTIYF.

The rearrangement links TRBV2 to TRBJ2-1, with D maybe TRBD1 (5 bases). Deletions cut 5 bases from V and 2 bases from J, with 7 bases between. Germline V gene data show CDR1 as SNHLY and CDR2 as FYNNEI. CDR3 size: 13 residues. The DNA of the CDR3 is TGTGCCAGCAGTCTGGACACCTACAATGAGCAGTTCTTC. Protein sequence: CASSLDTYNEQFF.

This chain's CDR3 is CASSYRDQGNRGYTF. CDR3 nucleotides: TGTGCCAGCAGTTACCGGGACCAGGGGAATCGTGGCTACACCTTC. This chain uses TRBV6-5 with TRBJ1-2; perhaps TRBD1 as D (6 bases). The germline V gene has CDR1 MNHEY and CDR2 SVGAGI. V was trimmed by 2 bases and J by 7 bases, leaving 17 bases between them. The CDR3 loop spans 15 amino acids.

V gene TRBV18 combines with J gene TRBJ1-5; TRBD1 is a possible D gene (5 bases). The CDR3 is made up of 13 amino acids. Germline CDR1 and CDR2: KGHSH and LQKENI. Trimming removed 3 bases from V and 5 bases from J, with 8 bases in between. The CDR3 DNA reads as TGTGCCAGCTCACCGGGAGGGGATCAGCCCCAGCATTTT. It specifies CASSPGGDQPQHF.

J is TRBJ2-7 and V is TRBV18; 7 bases map to TRBD2. This CDR3 comprises 16 residues. Per germline, CDR1 KGHSH and CDR2 LQKENI. J gave up 0 bases and V 3 bases, and 8 bases lay outside the gene matches. CDR3 amino acids: CASSPQTSSISYEQYF. CDR3 sequence (DNA): TGTGCCAGCTCACCTCAGACTAGCTCTATCTCCTACGAGCAGTACTTC.

This chain uses TRBV19 with TRBJ1-2; 9 bases are a match to TRBD1. Germline V lookup: CDR1 LNHDA, CDR2 SQIVND (reference sequence). The ends lost 7 bases at V and 7 bases at J; junction bases unmatched: 13. This CDR3 spans 15 amino acids. The CDR3 DNA follows: TGTGCCAGTAAATTGGTGGACAGGGGATCTACTGGCTACACCTTC. Encoded protein: CASKLVDRGSTGYTF. Drawing the rest from reference TRBV19 and TRBJ1-2, the complete variable domain is DGGITQSPKYLFRKEGQNVTLSCEQNLNHDAMYWYRQDPGQGLRLIYYSQIVNDFQKGDIAEGYSVSREKKESFPLTVTSAQKNPTAFYLCASKLVDRGSTGYTFGSGTRLTVV.

The CDR3 nucleotides read TGCGCCAGCAGCCAAGATATTTTGCGGGCCCGTACAGGAAACACCATATATTTT. It encodes CASSQDILRARTGNTIYF. The rearrangement links TRBV4-3 to TRBJ1-3; D remains ambiguous. Germline V CDR1 and CDR2: LGHNA, YSLEER. CDR3 length: 18 residues. V lost 0 bases and J 4 bases, leaving 19 bases between the germline ends.

The V and J genes are TRBV19 and TRBJ2-7; 8 bases line up with TRBD1. CDR1 is LNHDA and CDR2 is SQIVND in the germline V gene (reference sequence). The V segment lost 6 bases and the J segment 6 bases; nucleotides outside the gene matches: 10. This CDR3 region has 14 residues. CDR3 loop: CASSPGQVWGEQYF. The DNA of the CDR3 is TGTGCCAGTAGCCCGGGACAGGTGTGGGGCGAGCAGTACTTC.

The CDR3, as DNA: TGTGCCAGCAGCTTAGGGGGACAGGTTCTTAACTATGGCTACACCTTC. Translated, it gives CASSLGGQVLNYGYTF. The J gene is TRBJ1-2, the V gene TRBV11-2; 8 nucleotides match TRBD1. CDR1 is SGHAT and CDR2 is FQNNGV in the germline V gene. After removal of 1 base from V and 1 base from J, the junction contained 5 bases not matched to a gene. CDR3 length equals 16 residues.

V gene TRBV19 combines with J gene TRBJ2-3; no definite D call. The V gene lost 6 bases and the J gene lost 0 bases, with 13 bases spanning the gap. The CDR3 consists of 15 residues. Germline CDR1 LNHDA, CDR2 SQIVND (reference sequence). The CDR3 region has the DNA TGTGCCAGTAGCCCTTACACCCTCAGCACAGATACGCAGTATTTT. This codes for CASSPYTLSTDTQYF.

The rearrangement links TRBV27 to TRBJ1-2; TRBD1 might be the D (5 bases). This CDR3 comprises 15 residues. Per the germline V gene, CDR1 is MNHEY and CDR2 is SMNVEV (reference sequence). The ends were cut back, 2 bases at V and 3 bases at J, with 13 bases in the middle. CDR3 amino acids: CASSLAGRFDYGYTF. The CDR3 DNA sequence: TGTGCCAGCAGTTTAGCAGGGAGGTTTGACTATGGCTACACCTTC.

The chain has TRBV7-3 and TRBJ1-2, with 7 bases that match TRBD1. The CDR3 has 13 residues. Germline trimming cut 4 bases from V and 4 bases from J; bases unmatched to any gene: 3. The germline V gene encodes CDR1 SGHTA and CDR2 FQGTGA. The chain's CDR3 is CASSSRTGYGYTF. DNA for the CDR3: TGTGCCAGCAGCTCGCGGACAGGCTATGGCTACACCTTC. The complete variable domain, with remaining parts taken from reference TRBV7-3 and TRBJ1-2, reads GAGVSQTPSNKVTEKGKYVELRCDPISGHTALYWYRQSLGQGPEFLIYFQGTGAADDSGLPNDRFFAVRPEGSVSTLKIQRTERGDSAVYLCASSSRTGYGYTFGSGTRLTVV.

CDR3 in amino acids: CASSLRTGGNGYTF. CDR3 DNA: TGTGCCAGCAGCTTGCGCACAGGGGGTAATGGCTACACCTTC. The chain uses TRBV5-6 and TRBJ1-2; 8 nucleotides line up with TRBD1. CDR1 and CDR2 from the germline V gene are SGHDT and YYEEEE. CDR3 size: 14 residues. V lost 1 base, J lost 6 bases, and 5 bases stayed unmatched.

J is TRBJ2-1 and V is TRBV29-1; TRBD2 agrees at 7 bases. After removal of 2 bases from V and 1 base from J, the junction contained 5 bases not matched to a gene. The CDR3 sequence is 15 residues long. Germline V gene data show CDR1 as SQVTM and CDR2 as ANQGSEA. Written as DNA, the CDR3 is TGCAGCGTTGAACTTGGACTAGGATCCTACAATGAGCAGTTCTTC. This sequence encodes CSVELGLGSYNEQFF.

The chain joins TRBV9 to TRBJ2-1, with D possibly matching TRBD2 (6 bases). Trimming cost V 0 bases and J 5 bases, with 6 bases left between them. The CDR3 is made up of 13 amino acids. CDR1 and CDR2 from the germline V gene are SGDLS and YYNGEE. In DNA, the CDR3 is TGTGCCAGCAGCGTAGGGGAGGACAATGAGCAGTTCTTC. This sequence encodes CASSVGEDNEQFF. Filled out from reference TRBV9 and TRBJ2-1, the complete variable domain reads DSGVTQTPKHLITATGQRVTLRCSPRSGDLSVYWYQQSLDQGLQFLIQYYNGEERAKGNILERFSAQQFPDLHSELNLSSLELGDSALYFCASSVGEDNEQFFGPGTRLTVL.